This T cell receptor beta chain was identified during a study of T cell responses to AZD1222 COVID-19 vaccine. Study-level points and caveats: Two doses of AZD1222 preceded a rise in Spike-specific TCR breadth and depth. In all cases, repertoires were sampled only after the peak T cell response. CD4 TCRs covered the whole spike, strongest at regions 160-218 and 743-854.

Germline V gives CDR1 DFQATT, CDR2 SNEGSKA (reference sequence). The length of the CDR3 is 11 residues. The V and J ends lost 6 bases and 4 bases respectively, with 9 bases between them. TCRdb's table, derived via immunoSEQ multiplex PCR, lists solely in-frame clones and lacks some. The data hold 75,000 to 90,000 clones, with less than 95% observed a single time. In regard to this clone: Its antigen is as yet unknown.

Second-dose intervals near 4 or 12 weeks were combined. The sequence derives from an adult who received the AZD1222 COVID-19 vaccine. The gene calls are TRBV20-1 and TRBJ2-5; TRBD1 might be the D (5 bases). Here the sequenced sample was peripheral blood, taken 28 days after the second AZD1222 dose. The CDR3 spells CSAIGVETQYF. The CDR3, as DNA: TGCAGTGCCATAGGGGTAGAGACCCAGTACTTC.